These T cell receptor beta chains were read from a single sample in a study of T cell responses to AZD1222 COVID-19 vaccine. The repertoire was sequenced with immunoSEQ multiplex PCR; TCRdb's copy has only in-frame clones and lacks some. The sample includes roughly 120,000 clones, 87% of them seen just once. The sequenced sample was peripheral blood, obtained 28 days after the second AZD1222 dose. Every receptor here comes from an adult who received the AZD1222 COVID-19 vaccine. Each CDR3 is given with its conserved first and last residue. The D gene is left open where the match is weak. A clone size is listed for some rows: how often the clone was seen (once, few, many), or a class if it is expanded.

d_call: .; j_call: TRBJ1-4; clone_size: .; v_call: TRBV4-1; cdr3_aa: CASSQGSGNEKLFF; cdr3_nt: TGCGCCAGCAGCCAAGGGTCCGGAAATGAAAAACTGTTTTTT
d_call: .; j_call: TRBJ1-1; clone_size: .; v_call: TRBV14; cdr3_aa: CASSLTPGNTEAFF; cdr3_nt: TGTGCCAGCAGCCTTACTCCAGGGAACACTGAAGCTTTCTTT
d_call: .; j_call: TRBJ1-5; clone_size: .; v_call: TRBV5-8; cdr3_aa: CASSFEGARYQPQHF; cdr3_nt: TGTGCCAGCAGCTTCGAGGGAGCGAGGTACCAGCCCCAGCATTTT
d_call: .; j_call: TRBJ1-5; clone_size: .; v_call: TRBV19; cdr3_aa: CASSMGLRGHF; cdr3_nt: TGTGCCAGTAGTATGGGGCTACGGGGGCATTTT
d_call: TRBD1; j_call: TRBJ2-7; clone_size: .; v_call: TRBV7-6; cdr3_aa: CASSPGQGYEQYF; cdr3_nt: TGTGCCAGCAGCCCCGGACAGGGCTACGAGCAGTACTTC
d_call: .; j_call: TRBJ1-1; clone_size: .; v_call: TRBV9; cdr3_aa: CASSVEDSTEAFF; cdr3_nt: TGTGCCAGCAGCGTAGAGGACAGCACTGAAGCTTTCTTT
d_call: TRBD2; j_call: TRBJ2-1; clone_size: .; v_call: TRBV6-4; cdr3_aa: CASSDSGLAGGPSEQFF; cdr3_nt: TGTGCCAGCAGTGACTCAGGACTAGCGGGGGGGCCGAGCGAGCAGTTCTTC
d_call: .; j_call: TRBJ2-3; clone_size: .; v_call: TRBV9; cdr3_aa: CASSVAWGGGTDTQYF; cdr3_nt: TGTGCCAGCAGCGTAGCTTGGGGGGGCGGGACAGATACGCAGTATTTT
d_call: .; j_call: TRBJ2-1; clone_size: .; v_call: TRBV6-4; cdr3_aa: CASSVTGERSEQFF; cdr3_nt: TGTGCCAGCAGTGTAACGGGGGAGCGAAGTGAGCAGTTCTTC
d_call: .; j_call: TRBJ1-2; clone_size: .; v_call: TRBV6-1; cdr3_aa: CASSQDPGQPNYGYTF; cdr3_nt: TGTGCCAGCAGTCAAGACCCCGGCCAGCCTAACTATGGCTACACCTTC
d_call: TRBD1; j_call: TRBJ1-2; clone_size: .; v_call: TRBV27; cdr3_aa: CASSVLRGRDGYTF; cdr3_nt: TGTGCCAGCTCAGTTCTTAGGGGGCGAGATGGCTACACCTTC
d_call: TRBD1; j_call: TRBJ1-2; clone_size: few; v_call: TRBV10-3; cdr3_aa: CAISPQGADGYTF; cdr3_nt: TGTGCCATCAGTCCTCAGGGGGCGGATGGCTACACCTTC
d_call: .; j_call: TRBJ1-2; clone_size: .; v_call: TRBV19; cdr3_aa: CASSWTVLPNYGYTF; cdr3_nt: TGTGCCAGTTCTTGGACGGTCCTTCCTAACTATGGCTACACCTTC
d_call: .; j_call: TRBJ1-2; clone_size: .; v_call: TRBV10-3; cdr3_aa: CAISESIGAYGYTF; cdr3_nt: TGTGCCATCAGTGAGTCGATTGGGGCCTATGGCTACACCTTC
d_call: TRBD1; j_call: TRBJ2-1; clone_size: .; v_call: TRBV24-1; cdr3_aa: CATARTGSEQFF; cdr3_nt: TGTGCCACCGCTCGGACAGGGTCTGAGCAGTTCTTC
d_call: .; j_call: TRBJ1-6; clone_size: .; v_call: TRBV27; cdr3_aa: CASSLQGRALHF; cdr3_nt: TGTGCCAGCAGTCTCCAGGGTCGGGCCCTCCACTTT